This TCR beta chain originates from a study of early T cells in non-severe SARS-CoV-2 infection. At the level of the study: Bulk RNA from unsorted whole blood was sequenced; chains were unpaired.

The study, taken as a whole, reports: Lookups in VDJdb leaned toward anti-spike CD8 responses and missed private and CD4 specificities.

V shed 7 bases and J shed 5 bases, with 9 bases lying between them. Germline CDR1 SEHNR, CDR2 FQNEAQ (reference sequence). The length of the CDR3 is 12 residues. Of note for this clonotype: Its antigen is not identified.

Individual cDNA molecules each received unique molecular identifiers attached to them. TCRdb itself ran the 5' RACE reads through MiXCR, one entry per CDR3 protein. The repertoire has about 18,000 distinct CDR3 sequences, approximately 5.6% of them found once; the top ten carry roughly 6.1%. V and J are TRBV7-9 and TRBJ1-5, with unresolved D. Source material: whole blood. The TCR was taken from an adult who was a healthcare worker with PCR-confirmed SARS-CoV-2 infection or an uninfected control (not recorded which). The CDR3 reads CASTQDDQPQHF. The CDR3 DNA reads as TGTGCCAGCACCCAGGACGATCAGCCCCAGCATTTT.